This T cell receptor beta chain comes out of a study of blood T cell repertoires in COVID-19. At the level of the study: Acute-phase and convalescent COVID-19 samples originated in the United States, Italy and Spain. The analysed material was cDNA or gDNA that came from T cells, B-cell-depleted T cells, or PBMCs.

The germline V gene has CDR1 KGHDR and CDR2 SFDVKD. Trimming took 3 bases from V and 4 from J, leaving 15 bases between them. The CDR3 length is 16 residues. Per the original methods: Researchers report that nucleated cell counts were estimated from reference gene primer amplification. The method was immunoSEQ multiplex PCR; TCRdb's version includes in-frame clones alone and lacks a portion of them. V and J calls and clone size are copied from that table; D and trimming were computed from the DNA. The table has tens of thousands of clones, around nine tenths seen once. V is TRBV24-1 and J is TRBJ1-3, with D hard to call. The receptor's source is a man aged 45-65 years with active COVID-19. The sample consisted of peripheral blood. The CDR3 bases are TGTGCCACCAGTGATCCACTAGGCCCGCCCGGAAACACCATATATTTT. Translating gives CATSDPLGPPGNTIYF.